A selection of T cell receptor beta chains follows, all from one sample in a study of pediatric ulcerative colitis. The repertoire was sequenced with immunoSEQ multiplex PCR; TCRdb's copy has only in-frame clones and lacks some. Among around 40,000 clones listed, about 75% were seen once. The sample consisted of gut tissue. Source of these receptors: a boy between 10 and 17 years old with severe ulcerative colitis. Each CDR3 is given with its conserved first and last residue. Fields, in order: J gene, V gene, D gene, clone size, CDR3 protein, CDR3 DNA. D genes are given only for firm matches. Where a row states a size, it is once, few, many or the class of an expanded clone; other rows omit it.

>TRBJ2-1|TRBV2|-|-
CASSGGAGSRDNEQFF
TGTGCCAGCAGTGGGGGTGCCGGCAGCCGCGACAATGAGCAGTTCTTC
>TRBJ1-3|TRBV5-1|-|-
CASSLEVGSSSGNTIYF
TGCGCCAGCAGCTTGGAAGTGGGGTCGAGCTCTGGAAACACCATATATTTT
>TRBJ2-3|TRBV29-1|TRBD2|-
CSVGGALADTQYF
TGCAGCGTCGGGGGGGCCCTGGCAGATACGCAGTATTTT
>TRBJ2-2|TRBV23-1|-|-
CASRHRVNTGELFF
TGCGCCAGCAGACACAGGGTTAACACCGGGGAGCTGTTTTTT
>TRBJ1-5|TRBV5-5|-|-
CASSWTVNQPQHF
TGTGCCAGCAGCTGGACCGTCAATCAGCCCCAGCATTTT
>TRBJ2-7|TRBV2|-|-
CASRDGNNEQYF
TGTGCCAGTCGGGACGGTAACAACGAGCAGTACTTC
>TRBJ1-6|TRBV7-9|TRBD1|few
CASSLGRTGANSPLHF
TGTGCCAGCAGCTTAGGGCGGACAGGGGCCAATTCACCCCTCCACTTT
>TRBJ2-5|TRBV5-1|-|-
CASSSEGGRETQYF
TGCGCCAGCAGCTCGGAAGGTGGGAGGGAGACCCAGTACTTC
>TRBJ2-1|TRBV6-1|-|-
CASSEAPPSVNEQFF
TGTGCCAGCAGTGAAGCCCCCCCGTCCGTGAATGAGCAGTTCTTC
>TRBJ2-2|TRBV4-2|-|-
CASSRVGGVGELFF
TGTGCCAGCAGCCGCGTGGGGGGTGTCGGGGAGCTGTTTTTT
>TRBJ2-5|TRBV9|-|-
CASSVGEQETQYF
TGTGCCAGCAGCGTAGGAGAGCAAGAGACCCAGTACTTC
>TRBJ2-7|TRBV30|-|-
CAWSLQSNSEQYF
TGTGCCTGGAGTTTACAGAGTAACTCCGAGCAGTACTTC
>TRBJ2-5|TRBV5-4|TRBD1|-
CASSTTGVQQETQYF
TGTGCCAGCAGCACCACAGGGGTTCAGCAGGAGACCCAGTACTTC
>TRBJ2-6|TRBV5-4|TRBD2|-
CASSSLWEGRSGANVLTF
TGTGCCAGCAGCTCCCTGTGGGAGGGACGCTCTGGGGCCAACGTCCTGACTTTC
>TRBJ1-1|TRBV6-6|-|-
CASRTDGNTEAFF
TGTGCCAGCAGGACGGACGGGAACACTGAAGCTTTCTTT
>TRBJ1-2|TRBV5-1|-|-
CASSLEAGSYGYTF
TGCGCCAGCAGCTTGGAGGCAGGGAGCTATGGCTACACCTTC
>TRBJ1-5|TRBV2|-|-
CASSEGRGNHQPQHF
TGTGCCAGCAGTGAAGGGCGGGGAAATCACCAGCCCCAGCATTTT
>TRBJ2-7|TRBV6-1|-|-
CASSLGDSYEQYF
TGTGCCAGCAGTCTCGGGGACTCCTACGAGCAGTACTTC
>TRBJ2-7|TRBV27|TRBD1|-
CASKEQGAISGYEQYF
TGTGCCAGCAAGGAACAGGGGGCTATCAGCGGGTACGAGCAGTACTTC
>TRBJ1-3|TRBV4-1|-|-
CASSARATPGNTIYF
TGCGCCAGCAGCGCCAGGGCGACCCCTGGAAACACCATATATTTT
>TRBJ1-4|TRBV28|-|-
CASSSPPTNEKLFF
TGTGCCAGCAGCTCCCCCCCGACGAATGAAAAACTGTTTTTT
>TRBJ2-5|TRBV4-2|TRBD2|once
CASSQEAGGIQETQYF
TGTGCCAGCAGCCAAGAAGCGGGGGGGATACAAGAGACCCAGTACTTC
>TRBJ2-2|TRBV30|-|-
CAWSALNTGELFF
TGTGCCTGGAGTGCCCTAAACACCGGGGAGCTGTTTTTT
>TRBJ2-1|TRBV18|-|-
CASSLSPGRGMNEQFF
TGTGCCAGCTCACTTTCCCCGGGACGCGGGATGAATGAGCAGTTCTTC
>TRBJ2-7|TRBV19|-|-
CASSIARRSSYEQYF
TGTGCCAGTAGTATAGCTAGACGGAGCTCCTACGAGCAGTACTTC
>TRBJ2-5|TRBV5-4|-|few
CASSPQLRSGETQYF
TGTGCCAGCAGCCCTCAACTCCGGTCGGGAGAGACCCAGTACTTC
>TRBJ1-2|TRBV7-9|-|-
CASSQMTKRRNYGYTF
TGTGCCAGCAGCCAAATGACCAAACGAAGGAACTATGGCTACACCTTC
>TRBJ2-4|TRBV28|-|-
CASSLNGLLVIQYF
TGTGCCAGCAGTTTAAATGGGTTATTGGTCATTCAGTACTTC
>TRBJ1-3|TRBV28|-|-
CASSPNRWGGDGNTIYF
TGTGCCAGCAGCCCCAATAGATGGGGGGGGGATGGAAACACCATATATTTT
>TRBJ2-5|TRBV4-1|-|-
CASSQGSLGAKLQETQYF
TGCGCCAGCAGCCAAGGTAGTTTGGGAGCCAAGCTTCAAGAGACCCAGTACTTC
>TRBJ1-1|TRBV5-8|-|few
CASSTVPVRGETEAFF
TGTGCCAGCAGCACCGTCCCAGTTAGAGGGGAGACTGAAGCTTTCTTT
>TRBJ1-5|TRBV19|-|few
CASSNPFRQSNQPQHF
TGTGCCAGTAGTAACCCCTTTCGTCAGTCGAATCAGCCCCAGCATTTT
>TRBJ1-3|TRBV6-5|TRBD1|-
CASKRTGGNTIYF
TGTGCCAGCAAGAGGACAGGGGGAAACACCATATATTTT
>TRBJ2-2|TRBV7-9|TRBD2|-
CASSLVSGGPGATGELFF
TGTGCCAGCAGCTTAGTTAGCGGGGGGCCTGGGGCCACCGGGGAGCTGTTTTTT
>TRBJ1-5|TRBV19|-|-
CASSIEARSNQPQHF
TGTGCCAGTAGTATAGAGGCGAGGAGCAATCAGCCCCAGCATTTT
>TRBJ1-1|TRBV6-5|-|-
CASSSHTGSPEAFF
TGTGCCAGCAGTTCGCACACAGGGTCCCCTGAAGCTTTCTTT
>TRBJ1-4|TRBV2|-|-
CASMGAIRGEKLFF
TGTGCCAGCATGGGGGCAATAAGAGGAGAAAAACTGTTTTTT
>TRBJ1-2|TRBV4-1|-|-
CASSQDVGLSYGYTF
TGCGCCAGCAGCCAAGATGTAGGGCTATCCTATGGCTACACCTTC
>TRBJ1-1|TRBV6-6|-|-
CASSYFRGRTEAFF
TGTGCCAGCAGTTACTTTCGTGGACGGACTGAAGCTTTCTTT
>TRBJ2-2|TRBV9|-|once
CASSVERDAGSNTGELFF
TGTGCCAGCAGCGTAGAGAGGGACGCGGGGTCGAACACCGGGGAGCTGTTTTTT
>TRBJ1-2|TRBV2|-|-
CASRGANYGYTF
TGTGCCAGTCGAGGGGCTAACTATGGCTACACCTTC
>TRBJ2-7|TRBV5-1|-|few
CASAYSLRSSYEQYF
TGCGCCAGCGCCTACAGCCTCAGAAGCTCCTACGAGCAGTACTTC
>TRBJ2-2|TRBV18|-|-
CASSPRGLNTGELFF
TGTGCCAGCTCACCGCGGGGGCTAAACACCGGGGAGCTGTTTTTT
>TRBJ2-7|TRBV28|-|-
CASSQRPAYEQYF
TGTGCCAGCAGTCAGCGACCCGCCTACGAGCAGTACTTC
>TRBJ2-7|TRBV5-1|TRBD1|-
CASSLGPGQGADEQYF
TGCGCCAGCAGCTTGGGACCGGGACAGGGGGCGGACGAGCAGTACTTC
>TRBJ2-1|TRBV5-1|-|-
CASSFDSTYNEQFF
TGCGCCAGCAGCTTCGACAGCACCTACAATGAGCAGTTCTTC
>TRBJ1-3|TRBV7-3|-|few
CASSCGRGSQYF
TGTGCCAGCAGCTGCGGCCGGGGAAGTCAATATTTT
>TRBJ2-5|TRBV28|TRBD2|-
CATDLAGGQETQYF
TGTGCCACCGACCTAGCGGGGGGGCAGGAGACCCAGTACTTC
>TRBJ2-7|TRBV28|-|few
CASSLSLGEAYEQYF
TGTGCCAGCAGTTTATCTCTGGGGGAGGCCTACGAGCAGTACTTC
>TRBJ2-5|TRBV25-1|-|once
CASSDFFEGEETQYF
TGTGCCAGCAGTGACTTCTTCGAGGGCGAAGAGACCCAGTACTTC
>TRBJ1-6|TRBV9|-|-
CASSARTDNNSPLHF
TGTGCCAGCAGCGCCCGGACGGACAATAATTCACCCCTCCACTTT
>TRBJ1-2|TRBV6-1|-|-
CASVTSVYGYTF
TGTGCCAGCGTCACCTCCGTATATGGCTACACCTTC
>TRBJ1-2|TRBV6-1|-|-
CASKTTLEVYGYTF
TGTGCCAGCAAAACGACACTCGAAGTCTATGGCTACACCTTC
>TRBJ1-2|TRBV9|-|-
CASSVAGDYGYTF
TGTGCCAGCAGCGTAGCAGGGGACTATGGCTACACCTTC
>TRBJ2-5|TRBV5-1|-|-
CASSPGPTEGETQYF
TGCGCCAGCAGCCCGGGCCCTACGGAGGGGGAGACCCAGTACTTC